This T cell receptor (beta chain) was identified during a study of shared clonotypes between healthy human individuals. A remark on this clone: Its antigen is undetermined. Other nucleotide sequences from this sample produce the same CDR3.

The method was immunoSEQ multiplex PCR; TCRdb's version includes in-frame clones alone and lacks a portion of them. The sample comprises just over 2,000,000 clones, 85% to 95% of which are singletons, and 0.1% to 0.15% rests with the top ten. The study's findings and limits: Shared clonotypes across all four donors exceeded non-shared ones in generation probability.

CDR1 is SGHAT, CDR2 FQNNGV, per germline. The germline V and J ends were trimmed by 8 bases and 2 bases, with 16 bases remaining between them. The CDR3 totals 14 residues. The source material was naive CD4+ T cells sorted from blood. Noted subset: CD45RA+ positively selected. This chain uses TRBV11-2 with TRBJ2-7, with D perhaps TRBD2 (7 bases). The sequence was collected from a man younger than 30 in good health. CDR3 DNA sequence: TGTGCCAGCTCTTTGGGGCGGGGGCCCTACGAGCAGTACTTC. Amino acids: CASSLGRGPYEQYF.